This TCR beta chain was identified in a study of cytomegalovirus exposure and HLA in healthy donors. With 60 Vbeta and 13 Jbeta primers, the PCR was carried out. Profiling relied on immunoSEQ multiplex PCR, and the TCRdb table lists in-frame clones only, not all of them. The sample lists some 210,000 clones, 77% seen once, with over 2% in the top ten. The ends lost 4 bases at V and 0 bases at J; junction bases unmatched: 4. The CDR3 is made up of 15 amino acids. Germline V gives CDR1 MNHEY, CDR2 SMNVEV (reference sequence). Turning to this clone: The antigen is not known.

Whole-study findings and limits: In vitro data verified three CMV-associated chains as specific for CMV antigens. CMV serostatus was the sole immune exposure data available. The authors later found TCR association rates varying by HLA locus, with DRB1 most and HLA-C fewest. The study recorded more than 150 TCR beta chains that were cytomegalovirus-associated.

The rearrangement links TRBV27 to TRBJ1-1; 8 bases agree with TRBD1. Specimen: PBMCs. The receptor was derived from a woman aged 30 to 39 in good health and CMV-seropositive. The CDR3 DNA follows: TGTGCCAGCAGTTCCAGGGGGCTCATGAACACTGAAGCTTTCTTT. This codes for CASSSRGLMNTEAFF.